These 18 T cell receptor beta chains were all obtained from the same sample, sequenced in a study of identical twins. MiXCR, applied by TCRdb to the 5' RACE reads, yields one record per CDR3 protein. Among hundreds of thousands of distinct CDR3 sequences, roughly 12% were seen once, and the ten largest hold around 1.5%. These data were also reused for a study on yellow fever vaccine responses in identical twins.

Sequenced material: PBMCs. All receptors derive from a woman under 30 in good health.

The rearrangement links TRBV24-1 to TRBJ2-5; TRBD1 aligns across 9 bases. Germline values: CDR1 KGHDR, CDR2 SFDVKD. V lost 3 bases and J lost 4; bases outside the gene matches: 8. The CDR3 spans 16 residues. In DNA, the CDR3 is TGTGCCACCAGTGATCCTGGACAGGGGATCGGAGAGACCCAGTACTTC. It encodes CATSDPGQGIGETQYF.

This clonotype was observed a few times. V is TRBV9 and J is TRBJ2-1; 7 bases are shared with TRBD2. This CDR3 is built from 18 residues. Germline V CDR1 and CDR2: SGDLS, YYNGEE. Germline trimming cut 0 bases from V and 0 bases from J; bases unmatched to any gene: 9. The CDR3 bases are TGTGCCAGCAGCGTAGAACACGGGGGGTACTTCTCCTACAATGAGCAGTTCTTC. Protein sequence: CASSVEHGGYFSYNEQFF.

This clonotype was seen only a few times. The chain is built from TRBV9 and TRBJ1-1, with 10 bases identical to TRBD1. The CDR3 totals 14 residues. The V gene end was trimmed by 3 bases and the J gene end by 7 bases; junction bases not matched to a gene: 6. Germline V gene data show CDR1 as SGDLS and CDR2 as YYNGEE. The CDR3 nucleotides read TGTGCCAGCAGCGGAAGACAGGGGGCTGGTGAAGCTTTCTTT. It translates to CASSGRQGAGEAFF.

J is TRBJ1-3 and V is TRBV3-1, with no clear D. Germline CDR1 reads LGHDT; CDR2 reads YNNKEL (reference sequence). The CDR3 runs to 14 residues. V lost 4 bases, J lost 0 bases, and 7 bases lay in between. In DNA form, the CDR3 reads TGTGCCAGCAGCCGACTCAGCTCTGGAAACACCATATATTTT. Its translation is CASSRLSSGNTIYF.

This clonotype was seen a few times. The chain joins TRBV18 to TRBJ2-4; D is tentatively TRBD1 or TRBD2 (6 bases each). Trimming took off 0 bases at V and 0 bases at J, with 15 bases between the two ends. Germline V gene sequence: CDR1 KGHSH, CDR2 LQKENI. The CDR3 extends over 18 amino acids. The CDR3 reads CASSPPLYGGLAKNIQYF. In DNA, the CDR3 is TGTGCCAGCTCACCACCGCTTTACGGGGGCCTAGCCAAAAACATTCAGTACTTC.

This chain links TRBV4-1 with TRBJ2-2, with D perhaps being TRBD1 or TRBD2 (6 bases each). With 5 bases removed from V and 2 bases from J, the gap between germline ends came to 18 bases. The CDR3 contains 17 residues. Germline CDR1 MGHRA, CDR2 YSYEKL. This CDR3 reads CASSGPRGTYNTGELFF. The CDR3 DNA is TGCGCCAGCAGCGGCCCCCGGGGGACATATAACACCGGGGAGCTGTTTTTT.

This clonotype was seen a handful of times. The chain is built from TRBV6-2 or TRBV6-3 and TRBJ1-3; no firm D call. Looked up from germline, CDR1 is MNHEY and CDR2 is SVGEGT. This CDR3 has 8 residues. Trimming cost V 8 bases and J 8 bases, with 1 base left between them. The CDR3: CASYTIYF. DNA of the CDR3: TGTGCCAGCTACACCATATATTTT.

V usage is TRBV5-1 and J usage is TRBJ1-1; D gene ambiguous. This CDR3 spans 11 amino acids. CDR1 is SGHRS and CDR2 is YFSETQ in the germline V gene. Trimming shortened V by 3 bases and J by 11 bases, and 11 bases separated the two germline ends. The CDR3 is CASSSAGMAFF. CDR3 DNA: TGCGCCAGCAGCTCGGCAGGTATGGCTTTCTTT.

This clonotype has more than one count but fewer than ten. This CDR3 is CASSVGTSGLGEQYF. CDR3 bases: TGTGCCAGCAGCGTAGGTACTAGCGGGTTGGGTGAGCAGTACTTC. This chain joins TRBV9 and TRBJ2-7, with 9 bases that match TRBD2. CDR1 and CDR2 (germline): SGDLS, YYNGEE. There are 15 residues in the CDR3. J lost 7 bases, V lost 0 bases, and 8 bases had no gene match.

The chain employs TRBV7-8 and TRBJ2-7, with D tentatively TRBD1 (5 bases). CDR1 is SGHVS and CDR2 is FQNEAQ in the germline V gene. Trimming removed 1 base from V and 7 bases from J, with 14 bases in between. This CDR3 is 14 amino acids long. As DNA, the CDR3 is TGTGCCAGCAGCTTAGGTGCCAGACACAGGGAGCAGTACGTC. The encoded protein is CASSLGARHREQYV.

The V gene is TRBV20-1, the J gene TRBJ2-1; D may be TRBD1 (6 bases). Germline CDR1 DFQATT, CDR2 SNEGSKA (reference sequence). CDR3 size: 12 residues. V gave up 4 bases and J gave up 5 bases, with 9 bases separating them. The CDR3 loop is CSAIRGNNEQFF. The CDR3 DNA is TGCAGTGCTATCAGGGGAAACAATGAGCAGTTCTTC.

This chain joins TRBV7-2 and TRBJ2-3, with 10 bases identical to TRBD2. This CDR3 has 16 residues. The trim removed 1 base at V and 5 bases at J, leaving 6 bases unmatched. Germline V gene sequence: CDR1 SGHTA, CDR2 FQGNSA. CDR3 sequence reads: CASSLVQGLAVDTQYF. DNA for the CDR3: TGTGCCAGCAGCTTAGTTCAAGGACTAGCGGTAGATACGCAGTATTTT.

This clonotype was detected ten times or more. V and J are TRBV12-3 or TRBV12-4 and TRBJ2-5; D is undetermined. The CDR3 totals 14 residues. The ends were cut back, 2 bases at V and 1 base at J, with 8 bases in the middle. The CDR3 here is CASSLREIQETQYF. CDR3 sequence (DNA): TGTGCCAGCAGTTTACGTGAGATCCAAGAGACCCAGTACTTC.

The chain recombines TRBV9 with TRBJ2-1; 7 positions match TRBD2. The CDR3 is 13 amino acids. After removal of 6 bases from V and 9 bases from J, the junction contained 9 bases not matched to a gene. Germline loops: CDR1 SGDLS, CDR2 YYNGEE. The chain's CDR3 is CASNPTSRGEQFF. Written as DNA, the CDR3 is TGTGCCAGCAACCCGACTAGCCGGGGTGAGCAGTTCTTC.

At least ten counts were recorded for this clonotype. The rearrangement links TRBV2 to TRBJ1-1, with D unclear. The V end lost 5 bases, the J end lost 4 bases, and 8 bases lay between the germline ends. Germline V gives CDR1 SNHLY, CDR2 FYNNEI. The CDR3 is made up of 12 amino acids. The CDR3: CASSLRTTEAFF. CDR3 nucleotide sequence: TGTGCCAGCAGTCTAAGGACCACTGAAGCTTTCTTT.

This clonotype was picked up a small number of times. The chain has TRBV7-6 and TRBJ2-3; D unclear. Germline V gene lookup returns CDR1 SGHVS and CDR2 FNYEAQ. Trimming left V 7 bases short and J 1 base short, with 15 bases between. This CDR3 spans 15 amino acids. The CDR3 DNA reads as TGTGCCAGCACCGCGTGGCCCGCGGGCACAGATACGCAGTATTTT. Translated: CASTAWPAGTDTQYF.

This chain connects TRBV29-1 to TRBJ2-2; D is possibly TRBD1 (6 bases). Trimming took 6 bases from V and 2 from J, leaving 10 bases between them. Germline CDR1 is SQVTM and CDR2 is ANQGSEA. This CDR3 has 13 residues. Here the CDR3 DNA reads TGCAGCGTCAAGGGACAAAACACCGGGGAGCTGTTTTTT. Protein: CSVKGQNTGELFF.

There are a few counts of this clonotype. The chain is built from TRBV12-3 or TRBV12-4 and TRBJ2-2, with a weak D call TRBD1 (6 bases). The CDR3 totals 13 residues. V dropped 4 bases and J dropped 4 bases, with 7 bases sitting between them. CDR3 protein: CASSYRATGELFF. The CDR3 DNA reads TGTGCCAGCAGTTACAGGGCCACCGGGGAGCTGTTTTTT.